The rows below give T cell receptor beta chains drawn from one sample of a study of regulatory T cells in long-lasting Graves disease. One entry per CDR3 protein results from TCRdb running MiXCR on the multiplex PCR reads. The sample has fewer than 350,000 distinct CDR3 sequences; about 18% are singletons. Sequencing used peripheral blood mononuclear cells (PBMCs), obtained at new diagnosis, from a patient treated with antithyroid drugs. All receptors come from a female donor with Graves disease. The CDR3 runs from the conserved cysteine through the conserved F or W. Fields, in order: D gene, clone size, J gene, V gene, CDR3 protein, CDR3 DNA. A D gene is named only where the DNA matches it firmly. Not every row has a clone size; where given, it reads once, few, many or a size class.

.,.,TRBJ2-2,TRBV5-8,CASSPDVGRKNTGELFF,TGTGCCAGCAGCCCGGATGTGGGACGAAAGAACACCGGGGAGCTGTTTTTT
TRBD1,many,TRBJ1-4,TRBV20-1,CSATQRGQASEKLFF,TGCAGTGCTACTCAAAGGGGACAGGCGAGTGAAAAACTGTTTTTT
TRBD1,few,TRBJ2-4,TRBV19,CASGTGYNIQYF,TGTGCCAGCGGGACAGGGTACAACATTCAGTACTTC
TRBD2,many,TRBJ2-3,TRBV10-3,CAVLTLGSGKPDTQYF,TGTGCCGTCTTGACGCTGGGTAGCGGGAAGCCAGATACGCAGTATTTT
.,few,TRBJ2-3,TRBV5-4,CASSSQTPGGDTQYF,TGTGCCAGCAGCTCTCAAACTCCTGGCGGAGATACGCAGTATTTT
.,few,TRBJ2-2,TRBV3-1,CASSRKNPGNTGELFF,TGTGCCAGCAGCCGGAAAAACCCGGGTAACACCGGGGAGCTGTTTTTT
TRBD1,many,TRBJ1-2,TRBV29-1,CSVRDREGSYGYTF,TGCAGCGTCCGGGACAGGGAGGGGAGCTATGGCTACACCTTC
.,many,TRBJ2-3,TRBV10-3,CAIRDLAESTDTQYF,TGTGCCATCAGGGACTTAGCGGAAAGCACAGATACGCAGTATTTT
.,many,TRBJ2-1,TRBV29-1,CSVPSRSSAYNEQFF,TGCAGCGTACCGTCCCGGTCAAGCGCCTACAATGAGCAGTTCTTC
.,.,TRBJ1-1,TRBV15,CATSRDRGVHEAFF,TGTGCCACCAGCAGAGATCGAGGAGTGCACGAAGCTTTCTTT
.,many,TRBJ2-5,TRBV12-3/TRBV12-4,CASSLRTTQETQYF,TGTGCCAGCAGTTTGCGGACTACCCAAGAGACCCAGTACTTC
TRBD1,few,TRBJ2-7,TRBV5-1,CASSFRGTWSYEQYF,TGCGCCAGCAGCTTCAGGGGGACATGGTCCTACGAGCAGTACTTC
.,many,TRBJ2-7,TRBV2,CASCQDRASYEQYF,TGTGCCAGCTGTCAGGACAGAGCATCCTACGAGCAGTACTTC
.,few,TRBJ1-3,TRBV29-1,CSVEAGAGNTIYF,TGCAGCGTTGAGGCAGGGGCTGGAAACACCATATATTTT
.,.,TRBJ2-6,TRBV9,CASSAHSPVSGANVLTF,TGTGCCAGCAGCGCCCATTCGCCGGTATCTGGGGCCAACGTCCTGACTTTC
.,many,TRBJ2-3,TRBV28,CASSFPASTDTQYF,TGTGCCAGCAGTTTCCCAGCTAGCACAGATACGCAGTATTTT
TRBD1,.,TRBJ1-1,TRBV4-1,CASSRVGQGNTEAFF,TGCGCCAGCAGCCGAGTTGGACAGGGGAACACTGAAGCTTTCTTT
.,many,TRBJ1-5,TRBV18,CASSHGRTAGGQPQHF,TGTGCCAGCTCACACGGACGGACAGCTGGGGGTCAGCCCCAGCATTTT
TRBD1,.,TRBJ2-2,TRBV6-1,CASSPGQGSLNTGELFF,TGTGCCAGCAGTCCGGGACAGGGTTCGTTGAACACCGGGGAGCTGTTTTTT
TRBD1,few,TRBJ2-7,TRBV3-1,CASSRPGTGSGEQYF,TGTGCCAGCAGCCGACCCGGGACAGGGTCTGGCGAGCAGTACTTC
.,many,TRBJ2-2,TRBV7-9,CASSSFSAELLGELFF,TGTGCCAGCAGCTCGTTTTCAGCGGAGCTGCTCGGGGAGCTGTTTTTT
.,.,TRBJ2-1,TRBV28,CASSLWSSYEQFF,TGTGCCAGCAGTTTATGGTCCTCGTATGAGCAGTTCTTC
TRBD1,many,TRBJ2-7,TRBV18,CASSPRLDRDDEQYF,TGTGCCAGCTCACCACGTCTGGACAGGGACGACGAGCAGTACTTC
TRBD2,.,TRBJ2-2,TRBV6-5,CASSYPLAGGGTGELFF,TGTGCCAGCAGTTACCCTTTAGCGGGAGGGGGCACCGGGGAGCTGTTTTTT
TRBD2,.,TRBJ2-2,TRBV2,CARLAMTSGSTGELFF,TGTGCCAGACTAGCCATGACTAGCGGGAGCACCGGGGAGCTGTTTTTT
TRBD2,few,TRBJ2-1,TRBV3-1,CASSQGGGWGFRSGRSSYNEQFF,TGTGCCAGCAGCCAAGGGGGGGGATGGGGATTTAGGAGCGGGAGGTCCTCCTACAATGAGCAGTTCTTC
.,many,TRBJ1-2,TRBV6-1,CASWRVRTNYGYTF,TGTGCCAGTTGGAGGGTCCGGACCAACTATGGCTACACCTTC
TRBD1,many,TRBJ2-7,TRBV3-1,CASSIGQGPYEQYF,TGTGCCAGCAGCATCGGACAGGGACCCTACGAGCAGTACTTC
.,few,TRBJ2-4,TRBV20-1,CSAVSRLKVQYF,TGCAGTGCCGTGTCGAGACTTAAGGTTCAGTACTTC
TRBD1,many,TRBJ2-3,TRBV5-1,CATSRSWDSGITDTQYF,TGCGCCACCAGCAGGTCATGGGACAGCGGAATCACAGATACGCAGTATTTT
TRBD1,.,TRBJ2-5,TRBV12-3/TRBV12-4,CASSSWTGWETQYF,TGTGCCAGCAGTTCGTGGACAGGGTGGGAGACCCAGTACTTC